Each of the 8 T cell receptor beta chains below was sequenced from the same sample in a study of CD4 T cells in relation to SARS-CoV-2 and coronaviruses. What these receptors recognize is not known. Before the COVID-19 pandemic, during about 2010-2018, CD4+ T cells were taken from unexposed donors. After around nine days of culture, CD4+ T cells were isolated. Sequencing used immunoSEQ multiplex PCR; TCRdb keeps in-frame clones, though not all of them. The sample has about 29,000 clones; over 75% are singletons. Sequenced input: CD4+ T cells from PBMCs, cultured in vitro. These receptors originate from a human donor in good health.

There are a few counts of this clone. J is TRBJ1-5 and V is TRBV19; D ambiguous. The germline gives CDR1 LNHDA, CDR2 SQIVND (reference sequence). The CDR3 runs 12 residues. Trimming stripped 5 bases from V and 4 bases from J, with 6 bases between. The CDR3 is CASSLLNQPQHF. The CDR3 coding sequence is TGTGCCAGTAGTCTCTTAAATCAGCCCCAGCATTTT.

The V gene is TRBV19, the J gene TRBJ2-3, with D possibly being TRBD2 (5 bases). V was clipped by 6 bases and J by 6 bases, with 13 bases between them. CDR3 length: 13 residues. In germline, CDR1 is LNHDA, CDR2 SQIVND (reference sequence). The CDR3, as DNA: TGTGCCAGTAGCCCAAGGGAGTCGGATACGCAGTATTTT. This encodes CASSPRESDTQYF.

The chain carries TRBV14 and TRBJ2-3, with D unresolved. Germline loops: CDR1 SGHDN, CDR2 FVKESK. The V end lost 2 bases, the J end lost 1 base, and 4 bases lay between the germline ends. This CDR3 has 13 amino acids. The CDR3 loop is CASSQLGTDTQYF. In DNA, the CDR3 is TGTGCCAGCAGCCAACTCGGCACAGATACGCAGTATTTT.

This clone showed up just once. This chain links TRBV24-1 with TRBJ2-3; the match to TRBD2 covers 8 bases. V was pared by 4 bases and J by 1 base, with 6 bases of the junction left unmatched. Germline CDR1 KGHDR, CDR2 SFDVKD. The CDR3 loop spans 16 amino acids. CDR3 nucleotide sequence: TGTGCCACCAGTGACCCAAGCGGGAGCGGCACAGATACGCAGTATTTT. Translating it yields CATSDPSGSGTDTQYF.

This clone was detected once. The chain has TRBV7-2 and TRBJ2-6; tentatively, D is TRBD1 (6 bases). Germline values: CDR1 SGHTA, CDR2 FQGNSA. V was pared by 4 bases and J by 2 bases, with 9 bases between. The CDR3 is 15 residues long. The CDR3 coding sequence is TGTGCCAGCAGCTCCACAGGGACTGGGGCCAACGTCCTGACTTTC. Translated: CASSSTGTGANVLTF.

The V and J genes are TRBV7-2 and TRBJ1-2; tentative D call: TRBD1 (6 bases). The germline V gene has CDR1 SGHTA and CDR2 FQGNSA. The ends were cut back, 1 base at V and 3 bases at J, with 15 bases in the middle. The CDR3 has 16 amino acids. CDR3 amino acids: CASSLGGQSRDYGYTF. For the CDR3, the DNA is TGTGCCAGCAGCTTAGGTGGACAGTCCCGGGACTATGGCTACACCTTC.

About this clone: Distinct nucleotide sequences in the sample also encode this CDR3. The CDR3 DNA is TGTGCCAGCAGATCAGGCGCCCGGGAGACCCAGTACTTC. This codes for CASRSGARETQYF. The V call is TRBV7-9, the J call TRBJ2-5; D remains ambiguous. V was trimmed by 6 bases and J by 5 bases, leaving 13 bases between them. The CDR3 runs to 13 residues. The germline gives CDR1 SEHNR, CDR2 FQNEAQ (reference sequence).

J is TRBJ2-3 and V is TRBV12-3 or TRBV12-4; D may match TRBD1 or TRBD2 (6 bases each). The CDR3 loop spans 13 amino acids. Trimming removed 5 bases at V and 4 bases at J, with 10 bases between. CDR3 region: CASSRGPPDTQYF. The CDR3 nucleotides read TGTGCCAGCAGTCGGGGGCCCCCAGATACGCAGTATTTT.